The 22 T cell receptor beta chains below were found in one sample sequenced in a study of OX40 agonist ivuxolimab in advanced cancers. Repertoires were generated with immunoSEQ multiplex PCR, while TCRdb's copy carries only in-frame clones and drops some. The sample consists of roughly 64,000 clones, 84% of them appearing once. Material: CD4+ or CD8+ T cells sorted from blood, obtained in a trial of the OX40 agonist ivuxolimab. The source of these receptors is an adult with an advanced solid tumor such as melanoma, head and neck, liver or kidney cancer.

The rearrangement joins TRBV5-1 to TRBJ2-5, with 7 bases aligning to TRBD1. The J call may be wrong; the DNA end is better matched by TRBJ2-7. This CDR3 has 15 amino acids. The germline V gene has CDR1 SGHRS and CDR2 YFSETQ. The CDR3 region is CASSGDGQAPDEQYF. The DNA of the CDR3 is TGCGCCAGCAGTGGGGACGGACAGGCTCCCGACGAGCAGTACTTC.

By sample share, this clone is medium-sized. This chain joins TRBV12-5 and TRBJ2-3; tentatively, D is TRBD1 (6 bases). V lost 1 base and J 2 bases, leaving 10 bases between the germline ends. Germline CDR1 is LGHNT and CDR2 is FRNRAP. The CDR3 sequence is 15 residues long. The CDR3 DNA follows: TGTGCTAGTGGTTTGGGGACAGCCTTCACAGATACGCAGTATTTT. It translates to CASGLGTAFTDTQYF.

CDR3 residues: CASSIKQGNQPQHF. In nucleotides, the CDR3 is TGTGCCAGTAGTATAAAACAGGGGAATCAGCCCCAGCATTTT. This chain uses TRBV19 with TRBJ1-5; 7 bases fit TRBD1. The germline V gene encodes CDR1 LNHDA and CDR2 SQIVND (reference sequence). This CDR3 is built from 14 residues. With V trimmed by 2 bases and J by 4 bases, 2 bases remained unmatched.

This clone has more than one count but fewer than ten. This chain joins TRBV18 and TRBJ1-6, with D perhaps TRBD1 (5 bases). This CDR3 contains 15 residues. Germline loops: CDR1 KGHSH, CDR2 LQKENI. V was shortened by 2 bases and J by 8 bases, with 13 bases between the two germline ends. CDR3 nucleotide sequence: TGTGCCAGCTCACCATCCCCAGGGATAGATTCACCCCTCCACTTT. Its protein is CASSPSPGIDSPLHF.

The chain recombines TRBV7-2 with TRBJ2-7; D possibly uses TRBD1 or TRBD2 (5 bases each). The V end was cut by 0 bases, the J end by 11 bases, with 11 bases between. The CDR3 extends over 12 amino acids. Germline loops: CDR1 SGHTA, CDR2 FQGNSA. In DNA, the CDR3 is TGTGCCAGCAGCTTAGCAACCGGGACGGAGTACTTC. It specifies CASSLATGTEYF.

This clone was observed once. The V call is TRBV19, the J call TRBJ2-1; 7 bases match TRBD1. Germline-derived CDR1 and CDR2 are LNHDA and SQIVND (reference sequence). With V trimmed by 7 bases and J by 1 base, 10 bases remained unmatched. There are 16 residues in the CDR3. This CDR3 is CASTIGGERSYNEQFF. DNA of the CDR3: TGTGCCAGTACCATAGGGGGCGAGCGGTCCTACAATGAGCAGTTCTTC.

The V and J genes are TRBV5-4 and TRBJ2-5; 9 bases align to TRBD2. CDR3 length: 16 amino acids. Germline loops: CDR1 SGHNT, CDR2 YYREEE (reference sequence). J was trimmed by 2 bases and V by 4 bases; bases with no gene match: 9. The CDR3 is CASSALSSGMQETQYF. CDR3 sequence (DNA): TGTGCCAGCAGCGCCTTATCTAGCGGGATGCAAGAGACCCAGTACTTC.

This chain joins TRBV4-3 and TRBJ2-3; no reliable D call. There are 16 residues in the CDR3. Looked up from germline, CDR1 is LGHNA and CDR2 is YSLEER. Trimming cost V 1 base and J 4 bases, with 15 bases left between them. The CDR3 sequence: CASSQGGSLVPDTQYF. CDR3 nucleotides: TGCGCCAGCAGCCAAGGGGGTTCCCTAGTTCCAGATACGCAGTATTTT.

This clone is classed as medium-sized. CDR3 DNA: TGTGCCAGTAGTATTCTTCCGGTCAGGGGGCTCAATCAGCCCCAGCATTTT. Translated, it gives CASSILPVRGLNQPQHF. The chain recombines TRBV19 with TRBJ1-5, with 8 bases fitting TRBD1. Germline lookup yields CDR1 LNHDA and CDR2 SQIVND (reference sequence). The CDR3 sequence is 17 residues long. J gave up 3 bases and V 3 bases, and 10 bases lay outside the gene matches.

The chain employs TRBV7-2 and TRBJ2-7; D remains unclear. Germline V CDR1 and CDR2: SGHTA, FQGNSA. The CDR3 runs 15 residues. The V end was cut by 5 bases, the J end by 0 bases, with 14 bases between. The CDR3 here is CASSLVGDTSYEQYF. Here the CDR3 DNA reads TGTGCCAGCAGCCTGGTGGGTGACACCTCCTACGAGCAGTACTTC.

The CDR3 spells CASSLVRGSSRGTDTQYF. CDR3 DNA sequence: TGTGCCAGCAGCTTAGTTAGGGGCTCTAGCAGAGGCACAGATACGCAGTATTTT. This chain links TRBV7-9 with TRBJ2-3, with D perhaps given as TRBD1 or TRBD2 (5 bases each). From germline, CDR1 is SEHNR and CDR2 FQNEAQ (reference sequence). Trimming cost V 1 base and J 1 base, with 18 bases left between them. The CDR3 has 18 residues. Filled out from reference TRBV7-9 and TRBJ2-3, the complete variable domain reads DTGVSQNPRHKITKRGQNVTFRCDPISEHNRLYWYRQTLGQGPEFLTYFQNEAQLEKSRLLSDRFSAERPKGSFSTLEIQRTEQGDSAMYLCASSLVRGSSRGTDTQYFGPGTRLTVL.

The chain combines TRBV6-5 with TRBJ1-1, with 7 nucleotides matching TRBD1. V gave up 2 bases and J gave up 0 bases; unmatched junction bases: 0. The V gene's germline CDR1 is MNHEY and CDR2 SVGAGI. CDR3 length equals 14 residues. This CDR3 reads CASSYDRVNTEAFF. The DNA for the CDR3 is TGTGCCAGCAGTTACGACAGGGTGAACACTGAAGCTTTCTTT.

V and J are TRBV6-5 and TRBJ1-5; D unclear. Germline-derived CDR1 and CDR2 are MNHEY and SVGAGI. This CDR3 has 14 residues. The V and J ends lost 3 bases and 3 bases respectively, with 9 bases between them. CDR3 nucleotide sequence: TGTGCCAGCAGTTATAGCAAGGACAATCAGCCCCAGCATTTT. Residues: CASSYSKDNQPQHF.

This chain uses TRBV7-2 with TRBJ1-5; no reliable D call. V lost 5 bases and J 4 bases, leaving 12 bases between the germline ends. CDR1 is SGHTA, CDR2 FQGNSA, per germline. The CDR3 contains 14 residues. In nucleotides, the CDR3 is TGTGCCAGCAGCACCTACGCAACGAATCAGCCCCAGCATTTT. This gives the protein CASSTYATNQPQHF.

The chain joins TRBV29-1 to TRBJ2-1; D uncertain. V was shortened by 5 bases and J by 9 bases, with 14 bases between the two germline ends. The germline gives CDR1 SQVTM, CDR2 ANQGSEA. This CDR3 contains 12 residues. CDR3 coding DNA: TGCAGCGTTTCTCTCGGCATGGGTGAGCAGTTCTTC. Its protein product is CSVSLGMGEQFF.

The rearrangement joins TRBV7-2 to TRBJ2-1; D may be TRBD1 or TRBD2 (5 bases each). Trimming shortened V by 5 bases and J by 0 bases, and 20 bases separated the two germline ends. CDR1 and CDR2 (germline): SGHTA, FQGNSA. The CDR3 runs to 18 residues. The CDR3 DNA follows: TGTGCCAGCAGCCCCCGTCGTGGATCTGGGGGCTCCTACAATGAGCAGTTCTTC. Translated: CASSPRRGSGGSYNEQFF. Combining the CDR3 with reference TRBV7-2 and TRBJ2-1 gives the whole variable domain GAGVSQSPSNKVTEKGKDVELRCDPISGHTALYWYRQSLGQGLEFLIYFQGNSAPDKSGLPSDRFSAERTGGSVSTLTIQRTQQEDSAVYLCASSPRRGSGGSYNEQFFGPGTRLTVL.

This clone was seen only a few times. This chain links TRBV20-1 with TRBJ2-3; no clear D gene. CDR3 length: 11 amino acids. Germline V gene data show CDR1 as DFQATT and CDR2 as SNEGSKA (reference sequence). Trimming stripped 5 bases from V and 9 bases from J, with 12 bases between. The CDR3 coding sequence is TGCAGTGCTTATGAAGGAAAGACGCAGTATTTT. It encodes CSAYEGKTQYF.

This chain uses TRBV19 with TRBJ1-6; D possibly corresponds to TRBD1 (5 bases). The CDR3 extends over 15 amino acids. V lost 3 bases to trimming and J lost 7 bases, with 13 bases between them. In germline, CDR1 is LNHDA, CDR2 SQIVND (reference sequence). CDR3 sequence reads: CASSISKGTNSPLHF. DNA of the CDR3: TGTGCCAGTAGTATCTCTAAGGGGACGAATTCACCCCTCCACTTT.

The chain uses TRBV5-1 and TRBJ1-6; 8 bases align to TRBD1. CDR3 length: 16 residues. Per the germline V gene, CDR1 is SGHRS and CDR2 is YFSETQ. V dropped 0 bases and J dropped 5; count of bases not matched to a gene: 4. The CDR3 here is CASSLDGQGHNSPLHF. The DNA for the CDR3 is TGCGCCAGCAGCTTGGATGGACAGGGCCATAATTCACCCCTCCACTTT.

This clone has a handful of counts. The V and J genes are TRBV27 and TRBJ1-6, with a tentative D call TRBD1 (5 bases). V gave up 1 base and J gave up 10 bases, with 11 bases separating them. In germline, CDR1 is MNHEY, CDR2 SMNVEV (reference sequence). CDR3 length: 14 residues. The DNA for the CDR3 is TGTGCCAGCAGTTTATTGGGGGAACAGTCACCCCTCCACTTT. Its protein product is CASSLLGEQSPLHF.

V is TRBV14 and J is TRBJ2-7; no firm D call. Germline values: CDR1 SGHDN, CDR2 FVKESK. V gave up 4 bases and J gave up 6 bases, with 13 bases separating them. The CDR3 runs 13 residues. The CDR3 region has the DNA TGTGCCAGCAGCCTCCGACAACTGGGCGAGCAGTACTTC. Amino acid sequence: CASSLRQLGEQYF.

This chain joins TRBV27 and TRBJ2-3, with 7 bases fitting TRBD1. CDR3 length: 15 amino acids. The germline V gene has CDR1 MNHEY and CDR2 SMNVEV (reference sequence). V lost 4 bases, J lost 2 bases, and 6 bases stayed unmatched. The DNA of the CDR3 is TGTGCCAGCAGTTCCCCGGGACAGATCACAGATACGCAGTATTTT. Residues: CASSSPGQITDTQYF.